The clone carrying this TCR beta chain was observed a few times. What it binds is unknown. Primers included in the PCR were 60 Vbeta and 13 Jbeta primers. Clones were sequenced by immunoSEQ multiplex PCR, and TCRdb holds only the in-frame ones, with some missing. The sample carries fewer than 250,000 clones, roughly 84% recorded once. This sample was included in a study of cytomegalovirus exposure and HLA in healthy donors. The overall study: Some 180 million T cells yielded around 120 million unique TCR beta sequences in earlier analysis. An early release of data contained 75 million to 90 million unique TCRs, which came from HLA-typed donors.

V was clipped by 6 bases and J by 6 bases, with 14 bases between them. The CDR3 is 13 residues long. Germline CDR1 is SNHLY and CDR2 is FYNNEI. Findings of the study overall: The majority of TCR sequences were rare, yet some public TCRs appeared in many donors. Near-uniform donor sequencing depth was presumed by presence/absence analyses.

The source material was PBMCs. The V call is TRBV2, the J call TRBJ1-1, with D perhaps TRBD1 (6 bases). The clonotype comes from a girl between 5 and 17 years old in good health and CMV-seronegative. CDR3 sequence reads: CASSLGGVPEAFF. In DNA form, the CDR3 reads TGTGCCAGCAGCCTAGGGGGGGTTCCTGAAGCTTTCTTT.